This T cell receptor (beta chain) was observed in a study of cytomegalovirus exposure and HLA in healthy donors. General study findings and limits: Some highly shared sequence variants likely arose as a pipeline artifact.

V dropped 1 base and J dropped 6 bases, with 12 bases sitting between them. Per germline, CDR1 SGHNT and CDR2 YYREEE (reference sequence). The CDR3 contains 14 residues. Comment on this clone: Its antigen is as yet unknown.

PCR was performed using 60 Vbeta and 13 Jbeta primers. The table came from immunoSEQ multiplex PCR; TCRdb's copy has only in-frame clones and leaves some out. The sample includes 150,000 to 200,000 clones, approximately 79% of them seen just once. The TCR sequence derives from a man between 45 and 60 years old in good health and CMV-seropositive. V and J are TRBV5-4 and TRBJ2-3; D may be TRBD1 (5 bases). Source material: PBMCs. The CDR3 loop reads CASSLSKGLDTQYF. The CDR3 nucleotides read TGTGCCAGCAGCTTGTCCAAGGGGCTCGATACGCAGTATTTT.